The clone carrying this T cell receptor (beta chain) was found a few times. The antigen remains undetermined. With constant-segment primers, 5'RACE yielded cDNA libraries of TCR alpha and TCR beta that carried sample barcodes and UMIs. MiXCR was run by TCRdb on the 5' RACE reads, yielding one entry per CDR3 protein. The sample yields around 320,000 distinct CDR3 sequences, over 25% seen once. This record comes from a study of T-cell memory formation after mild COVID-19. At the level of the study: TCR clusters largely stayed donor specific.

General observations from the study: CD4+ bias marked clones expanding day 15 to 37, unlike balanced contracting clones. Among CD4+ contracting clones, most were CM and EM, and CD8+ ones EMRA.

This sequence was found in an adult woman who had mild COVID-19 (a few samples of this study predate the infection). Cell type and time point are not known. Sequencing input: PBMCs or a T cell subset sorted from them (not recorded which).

The CDR3 sequence is CASSALLAGVGDTQYF. CDR3 nucleotide sequence: TGTGCCAGCAGCGCCCTTCTAGCGGGAGTAGGAGATACGCAGTATTTT. The V call is TRBV9, the J call TRBJ2-3; 10 nucleotides line up with TRBD2. With 3 bases clipped from V and 5 bases from J, the junction kept 9 bases outside the gene matches. This CDR3 has 16 amino acids. Germline CDR1 reads SGDLS; CDR2 reads YYNGEE.